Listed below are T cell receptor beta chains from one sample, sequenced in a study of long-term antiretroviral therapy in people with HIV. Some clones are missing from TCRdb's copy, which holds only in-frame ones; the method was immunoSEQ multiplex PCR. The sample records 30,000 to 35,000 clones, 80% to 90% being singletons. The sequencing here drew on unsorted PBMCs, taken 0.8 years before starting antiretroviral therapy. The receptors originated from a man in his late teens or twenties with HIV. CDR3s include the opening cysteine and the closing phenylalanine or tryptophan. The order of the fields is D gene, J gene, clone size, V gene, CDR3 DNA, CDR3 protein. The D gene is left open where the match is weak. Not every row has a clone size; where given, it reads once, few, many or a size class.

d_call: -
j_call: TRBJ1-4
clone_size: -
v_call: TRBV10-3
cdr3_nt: TGTGCCATCAGTGAAAGGACGGGTGAAAAACTGTTTTTT
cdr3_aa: CAISERTGEKLFF

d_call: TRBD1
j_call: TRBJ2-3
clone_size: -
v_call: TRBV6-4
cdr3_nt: TGTGCCAGCAGTGACACGACAGGGGTCAGTGCTCCAGATACGCAGTATTTT
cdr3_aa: CASSDTTGVSAPDTQYF

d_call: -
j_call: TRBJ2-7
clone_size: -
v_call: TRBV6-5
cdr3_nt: TGTGCCAGCAGTTCGTCAGATTCTGCTTCCTACGAGCAGTACTTC
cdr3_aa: CASSSSDSASYEQYF

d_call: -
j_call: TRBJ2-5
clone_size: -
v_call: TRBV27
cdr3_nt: TGTGCCAGCAGGGGGGGACCCTTGGGGAAAGAGACCCAGTACTTC
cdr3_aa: CASRGGPLGKETQYF

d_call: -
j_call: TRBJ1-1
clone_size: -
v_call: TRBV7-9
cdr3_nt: TGTGCCAGCAGCTTAGGGGCGCGGCAATTGAACACTGAAGCTTTCTTT
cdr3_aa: CASSLGARQLNTEAFF

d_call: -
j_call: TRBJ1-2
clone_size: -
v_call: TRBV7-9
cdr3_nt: TGTGCCAGCAGCTCGGGGTGGGGGCCCAACTATGGCTACACCTTC
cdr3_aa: CASSSGWGPNYGYTF

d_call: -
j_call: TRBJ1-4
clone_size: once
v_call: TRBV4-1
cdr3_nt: TGCGCCAGCAGCCAAGCGGAAAGAAATAATGAAAAACTGTTTTTT
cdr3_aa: CASSQAERNNEKLFF

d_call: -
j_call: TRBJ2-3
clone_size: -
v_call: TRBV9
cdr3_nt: TGTGCCAGCAGCGTTGGTAGCACAGATACGCAGTATTTT
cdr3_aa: CASSVGSTDTQYF

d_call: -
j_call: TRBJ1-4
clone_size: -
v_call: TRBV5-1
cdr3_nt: TGCGCCAGCAGCTCAGCGGGAGCTACAACTAATGAAAAACTGTTTTTT
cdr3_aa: CASSSAGATTNEKLFF

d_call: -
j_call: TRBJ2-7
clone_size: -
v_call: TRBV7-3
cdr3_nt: TGTGCCAGCAGCTTCGACGGTTCCTACGAGCAGTACTTC
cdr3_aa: CASSFDGSYEQYF

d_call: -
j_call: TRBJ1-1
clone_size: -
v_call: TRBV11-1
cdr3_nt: TGTGCCAGCAGCTTCGGGGGCACGAACACTGAAGCTTTCTTT
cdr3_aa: CASSFGGTNTEAFF

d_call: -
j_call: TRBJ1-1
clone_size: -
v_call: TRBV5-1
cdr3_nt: TGCGCCAGCAGCCTCGGGGGGGGGCCGAACACTGAAGCTTTCTTT
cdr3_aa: CASSLGGGPNTEAFF

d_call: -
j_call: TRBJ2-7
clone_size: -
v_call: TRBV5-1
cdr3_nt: TGCGCCAGCAGCATGGGCCGAACGGGACACTCCTACGAGCAGTACTTC
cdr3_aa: CASSMGRTGHSYEQYF

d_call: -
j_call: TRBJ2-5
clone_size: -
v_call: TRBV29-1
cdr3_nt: TGCAGCGGCCAAGACTACCAAGAGACCCAGTACTTC
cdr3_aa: CSGQDYQETQYF

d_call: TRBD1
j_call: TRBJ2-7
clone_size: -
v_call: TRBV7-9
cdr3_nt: TGTGCCAGCAGCTGGGGACAGGATACCTACGAGCAGTACTTC
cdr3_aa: CASSWGQDTYEQYF

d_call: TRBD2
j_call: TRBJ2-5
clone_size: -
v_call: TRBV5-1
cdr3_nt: TGCGCCAGCAGCTTGGGTGGGGGGGAAGAGACCCAGTACTTC
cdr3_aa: CASSLGGGEETQYF

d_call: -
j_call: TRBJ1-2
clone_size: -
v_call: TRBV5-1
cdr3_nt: TGCGCCAGCAGCTTGGCAGTAGGGGACGCTCAAAGGTATCGAGGCTATGGCTACACCTTC
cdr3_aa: CASSLAVGDAQRYRGYGYTF

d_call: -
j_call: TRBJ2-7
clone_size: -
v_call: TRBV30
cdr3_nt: TGTGCCTGGAGTGTCGGGGCTAGCTACGAGCAGTACTTC
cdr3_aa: CAWSVGASYEQYF

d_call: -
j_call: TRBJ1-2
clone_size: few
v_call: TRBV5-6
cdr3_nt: TGTGCCAGCGTAGCTAACGGGTATGGCTACACCTTC
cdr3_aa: CASVANGYGYTF

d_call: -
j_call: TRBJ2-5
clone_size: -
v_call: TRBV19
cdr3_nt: TGTGCCAGTAGTATGTTGGGGATGGAGACCCAGTACTTC
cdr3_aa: CASSMLGMETQYF

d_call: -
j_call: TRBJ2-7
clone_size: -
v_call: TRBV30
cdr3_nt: TGTGCCTGGAGCCCGGACAGCCCCTACGAGCAGTACTTC
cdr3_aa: CAWSPDSPYEQYF

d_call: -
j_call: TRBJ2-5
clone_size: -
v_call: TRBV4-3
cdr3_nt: TGCGCCAGCAGCCAAGAGAGGAGACCCCAAGAGACCCAGTACTTC
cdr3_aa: CASSQERRPQETQYF

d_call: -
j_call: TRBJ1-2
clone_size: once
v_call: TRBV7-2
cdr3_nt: TGTGCCAGCAGCCCAACGGACAGTCTAGATGGCTACACCTTC
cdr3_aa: CASSPTDSLDGYTF

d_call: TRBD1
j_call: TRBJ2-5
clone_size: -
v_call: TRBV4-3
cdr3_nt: TGCGCCAGCAGCCAAGATGGGACAGGGATTCGGGAGACCCAGTACTTC
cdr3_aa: CASSQDGTGIRETQYF

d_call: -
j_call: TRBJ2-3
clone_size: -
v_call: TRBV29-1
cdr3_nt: TGCAGCGTTGCAATCACGGACAGCTACACAGATACGCAGTATTTT
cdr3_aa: CSVAITDSYTDTQYF

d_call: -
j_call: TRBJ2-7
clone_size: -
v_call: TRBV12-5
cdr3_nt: TGTGCTAGTGGTTTGGTACTCACTGCACGAGGACGGTCCTACGAGCAGTACTTC
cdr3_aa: CASGLVLTARGRSYEQYF

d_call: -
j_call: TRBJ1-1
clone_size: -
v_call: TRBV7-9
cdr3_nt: TGTGCCAGCAGCTTAGGAGGTGGAAACACTGAAGCTTTCTTT
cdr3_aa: CASSLGGGNTEAFF

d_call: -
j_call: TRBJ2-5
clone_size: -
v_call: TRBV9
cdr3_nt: TGTGCCAGCAGCGTATGGGGGGGCGGGGGAGAGACCCAGTACTTC
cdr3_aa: CASSVWGGGGETQYF

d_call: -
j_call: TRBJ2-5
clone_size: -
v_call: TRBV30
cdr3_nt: TGTGCCTGGAGTTGGGAAAGGTCCGGGGAGACCCAGTACTTC
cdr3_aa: CAWSWERSGETQYF

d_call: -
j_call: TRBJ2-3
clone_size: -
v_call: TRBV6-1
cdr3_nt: TGTGCCAGCAGTGGAGGCGGGACGGTAGATACGCAGTATTTT
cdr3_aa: CASSGGGTVDTQYF

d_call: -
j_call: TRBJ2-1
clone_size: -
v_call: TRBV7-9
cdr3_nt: TGTGCCAGCAGCTTAACCGGAAGGGGTTACAATGAGCAGTTCTTC
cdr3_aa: CASSLTGRGYNEQFF

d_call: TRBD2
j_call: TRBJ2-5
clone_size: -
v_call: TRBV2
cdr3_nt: TGTGCCAGCGTCCGGACTAGCGGGACTCAAGAGACCCAGTACTTC
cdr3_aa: CASVRTSGTQETQYF

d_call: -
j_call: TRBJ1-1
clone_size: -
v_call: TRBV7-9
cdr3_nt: TGTGCCAGCAGCGGAGGATTCCACACTGAAGCTTTCTTT
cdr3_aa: CASSGGFHTEAFF

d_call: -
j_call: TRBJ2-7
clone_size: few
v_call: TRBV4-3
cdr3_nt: TGCGCCAGCAGCCAAGTCCAGGGGTCCGAGCAGTACTTC
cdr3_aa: CASSQVQGSEQYF

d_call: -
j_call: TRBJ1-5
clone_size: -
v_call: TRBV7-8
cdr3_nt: TGTGCCAGCAGCCGTCTGAGGGGCGAGGGGTATAGCAATCAGCCCCAGCATTTT
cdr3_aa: CASSRLRGEGYSNQPQHF

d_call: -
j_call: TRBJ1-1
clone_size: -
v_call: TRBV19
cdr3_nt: TGTGCCAGTAGTATCGATGGGTACGGGATGAACACTGAAGCTTTCTTT
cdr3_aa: CASSIDGYGMNTEAFF

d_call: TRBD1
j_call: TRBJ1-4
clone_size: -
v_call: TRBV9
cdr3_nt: TGTGCCAGCAGCTCAACCGGACAGGGGGTAGTTGAAAAACTGTTTTTT
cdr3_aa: CASSSTGQGVVEKLFF

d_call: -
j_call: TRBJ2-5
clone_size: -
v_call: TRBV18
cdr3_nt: TGTGCCAGCTCACCACCTACGGGATTCGGGGAGACCCAGTACTTC
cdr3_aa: CASSPPTGFGETQYF

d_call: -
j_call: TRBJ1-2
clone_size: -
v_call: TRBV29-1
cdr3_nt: TGCAGCGTTGAAGTCGGGGGAGGTGGCTACACCTTC
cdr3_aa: CSVEVGGGGYTF

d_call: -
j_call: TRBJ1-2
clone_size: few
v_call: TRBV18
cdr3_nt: TGTGCCAGCTCAGCGACAGGCAGAGGAAACACCTTC
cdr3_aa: CASSATGRGNTF

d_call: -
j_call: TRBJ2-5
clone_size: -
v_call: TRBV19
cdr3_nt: TGTGCCAGTAGTATTAAACGAACAGAGACCCAGTACTTC
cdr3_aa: CASSIKRTETQYF

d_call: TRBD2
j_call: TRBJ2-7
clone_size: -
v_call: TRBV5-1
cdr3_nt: TGCGCCAGCAGCTGGAGCGGGGGGGACTCCTACGAGCAGTACTTC
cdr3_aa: CASSWSGGDSYEQYF

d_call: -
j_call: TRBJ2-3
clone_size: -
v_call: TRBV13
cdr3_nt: TGTGCCAGCGGGACCGCAGATACGCAGTATTTT
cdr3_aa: CASGTADTQYF

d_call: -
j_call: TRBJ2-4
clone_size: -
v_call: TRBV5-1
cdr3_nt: TGCGCCAGCATCTTGATCTACATTCAGTACTTC
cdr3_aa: CASILIYIQYF